Below, one T cell receptor beta chain is given with its context. Measured with immunoSEQ multiplex PCR; TCRdb has only the in-frame clones, and not every one. Of roughly 86,000 clones listed, roughly 91% are singletons. This CDR3 has 12 residues. V lost 4 bases to trimming and J lost 9 bases, with 13 bases between them. The germline gives CDR1 SQVTM, CDR2 ANQGSEA. This entry comes from a study of control samples from healthy donors and cancer patients. The receptor comes from a man aged 25-45 years in good health. The V gene is TRBV29-1, the J gene TRBJ2-1; TRBD1 or TRBD2 may be the D gene (5 bases each). The material sequenced was blood. The CDR3 loop reads CSVVSRAGEQFF. The CDR3 bases are TGCAGCGTTGTAAGCAGGGCGGGTGAGCAGTTCTTC.